The 24 T cell receptor beta chains listed next were all sequenced from one sample in a study of human T cells and chemical hapten exposure (dated by TCRdb to the early 2020s). Preparation of the library involved RACE. The listed sequencing device is NextSeq 500. TCRdb trimmed public reads at Q25 via fastp, called clones via MiXCR and kept in-frame beta chains. Entries are consolidated by CDR3 protein sequence, retaining the most common genes and DNA. The sample table holds around 340,000 distinct CDR3 sequences, of which around 7% were seen once. Of the sample, about 8% is held by the ten largest clones. The time point tag for this specimen amounts to: patch test 1, 2 weeks after DPC sensitization. Read against the paper, the sample's treatment or condition label means: therapeutic diphenylcyclopropenone sensitization with weekly scalp DPC. The sample consisted of whole blood, taken in connection with sensitization to the hapten diphenylcyclopropenone (DPC). These receptors all come from a woman aged 18-29 years with alopecia areata. Some clones in this sample may be carry-over from other donors' samples.

This sequence joins TRBV4-1 and TRBJ1-1; D is ambiguous. There are 16 residues in the CDR3. V was cut by 0 bases and J by 7 bases, with 18 bases left in between. Looked up from germline, CDR1 is MGHRA and CDR2 is YSYEKL. The CDR3 is CASSQESLRVRLEAFF. CDR3 nucleotides: TGCGCCAGCAGCCAAGAATCCTTAAGGGTCCGACTTGAAGCTTTCTTT.

CDR3 DNA: TGTGCCAGCAGTTACTCGAGAGGGACAGCACAAGAGACCCAGTACTTC. This gives the protein CASSYSRGTAQETQYF. J is TRBJ2-5 and V is TRBV6-5, with TRBD1 identical over 7 bases. Germline CDR1 and CDR2: MNHEY and SVGAGI. This CDR3 comprises 16 residues. The junction had 6 bases not matched to a gene; V was cut back by 0 bases and J by 2 bases.

This clonotype was recorded at least ten times. The gene calls are TRBV7-9 and TRBJ2-1; 13 nucleotides line up with TRBD2. J gave up 5 bases and V 2 bases, and 3 bases lay outside the gene matches. Germline V gene lookup returns CDR1 SEHNR and CDR2 FQNEAQ (reference sequence). The CDR3 is made up of 16 amino acids. The CDR3 nucleotides read TGTGCCAGCAGCTTAATGACTAGCGGGGGGCACAATGAGCAGTTCTTC. It yields the protein CASSLMTSGGHNEQFF.

This clonotype has only one observation. V and J are TRBV5-1 and TRBJ2-5, with D unresolved. Germline lookup yields CDR1 SGHRS and CDR2 YFSETQ. Trimming removed 4 bases at V and 2 bases at J, with 9 bases between. The CDR3 is made up of 13 amino acids. This chain's CDR3 is CASSPSDQETQYF. In DNA, the CDR3 is TGCGCCAGCAGCCCTTCAGATCAAGAGACCCAGTACTTC.

This clonotype was recorded at least ten times. The chain combines TRBV7-2 with TRBJ1-6, with D possibly TRBD1 on 5 matching bases. There are 19 residues in the CDR3. CDR1 and CDR2 (germline): SGHTA, FQGNSA. V was clipped by 2 bases and J by 0 bases, with 17 bases between them. Here the CDR3 reads CASSLRGQGLSSYNSPLHF. CDR3 DNA: TGTGCCAGCAGCTTACGAGGTCAGGGCTTAAGCTCCTATAATTCACCCCTCCACTTT.

The V gene is TRBV27, the J gene TRBJ2-3, with 9 bases matching TRBD1. The length of the CDR3 is 14 residues. Germline assignment: CDR1 MNHEY and CDR2 SMNVEV (reference sequence). J gave up 8 bases and V 3 bases, and 6 bases lay outside the gene matches. The CDR3 nucleotides are TGTGCCAGCAGTTTGGCACAGGGGGCGGGTACGCAGTATTTT. This sequence encodes CASSLAQGAGTQYF.

There are a few counts of this clonotype. The chain combines TRBV20-1 with TRBJ1-6; D is perhaps TRBD1 (5 bases). V shed 5 bases and J shed 10 bases, with 24 bases lying between them. This CDR3 region has 16 residues. Per germline, CDR1 DFQATT and CDR2 SNEGSKA (reference sequence). The CDR3 region is CSAAFVGAGNGSPLHF. In DNA form, the CDR3 reads TGCAGTGCTGCTTTCGTCGGGGCAGGGAACGGATCACCCCTCCACTTT.

This clonotype was counted between two and nine times. The V gene is TRBV12-3 or TRBV12-4, the J gene TRBJ1-6, with a tentative D call TRBD1 (5 bases). CDR3 length: 15 amino acids. Trimming removed 4 bases from V and 3 bases from J, with 10 bases in between. The CDR3 nucleotides are TGTGCCAGCAGTTATACAGGCCGCTATAATTCACCCCTCCACTTT. It is translated as CASSYTGRYNSPLHF.

Many counts were recorded for this clonotype. This sequence joins TRBV20-1 and TRBJ2-1, with 10 bases identical to TRBD2. CDR3 length: 15 residues. The V gene end was trimmed by 1 base and the J gene end by 5 bases; junction bases not matched to a gene: 5. Germline V lookup: CDR1 DFQATT, CDR2 SNEGSKA (reference sequence). Here the CDR3 DNA reads TGCAGTGCTAGAGTGTGGAGCGGGGGGGACAATGAGCAGTTCTTC. Protein: CSARVWSGGDNEQFF.

This clonotype appeared a few times. V usage is TRBV12-3 or TRBV12-4 and J usage is TRBJ1-1, with D tentatively TRBD1 (5 bases). The CDR3 is 15 amino acids. V dropped 3 bases and J dropped 4 bases, with 15 bases sitting between them. In DNA, the CDR3 is TGTGCCAGCAGTTTGGCTTGGCAGGGATTCACTGAAGCTTTCTTT. Its protein product is CASSLAWQGFTEAFF.

This clonotype was counted between two and nine times. The chain combines TRBV7-9 with TRBJ1-6; 9 positions match TRBD1. CDR1 is SEHNR, CDR2 FQNEAQ, per germline (reference sequence). This CDR3 spans 15 amino acids. The V gene end was trimmed by 1 base and the J gene end by 8 bases; junction bases not matched to a gene: 3. CDR3 protein: CASSLGTGVDSPLHF. CDR3 nucleotide sequence: TGTGCCAGCAGCTTAGGGACAGGGGTTGATTCACCCCTCCACTTT.

This clonotype turned up a few times. The V and J genes are TRBV4-3 and TRBJ2-5; D call uncertain. The CDR3 covers 15 residues. Germline-derived CDR1 and CDR2 are LGHNA and YSLEER. V lost 0 bases and J 1 base, leaving 9 bases between the germline ends. CDR3 nucleotides: TGCGCCAGCAGCCAAGATCGGAACAGCCAAGAGACCCAGTACTTC. As protein: CASSQDRNSQETQYF.

The CDR3 is CSARYSRQGAFF. CDR3 nucleotide sequence: TGCAGTGCTAGATATAGTCGACAGGGAGCTTTCTTT. The chain combines TRBV20-1 with TRBJ1-1, with 7 nucleotides matching TRBD1. Per the germline V gene, CDR1 is DFQATT and CDR2 is SNEGSKA (reference sequence). The length of the CDR3 is 12 residues. V dropped 2 bases and J dropped 10; count of bases not matched to a gene: 7.

The table lists this clonotype with a few counts. The rearrangement joins TRBV29-1 to TRBJ2-3; the D gene is possibly TRBD2 (5 bases). This CDR3 spans 12 amino acids. The V end was cut by 4 bases, the J end by 3 bases, with 8 bases between. The germline gives CDR1 SQVTM, CDR2 ANQGSEA. CDR3 bases: TGCAGCGTTGTGGAGGTTACAGATACGCAGTATTTT. Encoded protein: CSVVEVTDTQYF.

This clonotype has a handful of counts. The rearrangement joins TRBV7-2 to TRBJ2-3, with 7 bases identical to TRBD1. Germline V gene lookup returns CDR1 SGHTA and CDR2 FQGNSA. The ends lost 6 bases at V and 2 bases at J; junction bases unmatched: 5. CDR3 size: 14 residues. The CDR3 sequence is CASRGGRVTDTQYF. The CDR3 DNA sequence: TGTGCCAGCAGAGGGGGCCGGGTCACAGATACGCAGTATTTT. Drawing the rest from reference TRBV7-2 and TRBJ2-3, the complete variable domain is GAGVSQSPSNKVTEKGKDVELRCDPISGHTALYWYRQSLGQGLEFLIYFQGNSAPDKSGLPSDRFSAERTGGSVSTLTIQRTQQEDSAVYLCASRGGRVTDTQYFGPGTRLTVL.

This chain uses TRBV11-1 with TRBJ2-7, with D maybe TRBD1 (6 bases). The CDR3 runs 14 residues. Germline CDR1 reads SGHAT; CDR2 reads FQDESV (reference sequence). V was trimmed by 6 bases and J by 0 bases, leaving 12 bases between them. Here the CDR3 reads CASSSRTVSYEQYF. The CDR3 DNA reads TGTGCCAGCAGTTCTCGGACAGTCTCCTACGAGCAGTACTTC.

This chain connects TRBV28 to TRBJ1-6; D is unclear. Germline CDR1 and CDR2: MDHEN and SYDVKM. The CDR3 has 14 amino acids. Deletions cut 11 bases from V and 6 bases from J, with 17 bases between. The CDR3: CASHWAGLNSPLHF. The CDR3 DNA is TGTGCCTCCCACTGGGCAGGCCTTAATTCACCCCTCCACTTT.

This clonotype was seen at least ten times. J is TRBJ2-1 and V is TRBV6-1, with 16 bases matching TRBD2. The CDR3 consists of 19 residues. V lost 6 bases, J lost 2 bases, and 10 bases stayed unmatched. The germline V gene has CDR1 MNHNS and CDR2 SASEGT. CDR3 DNA sequence: TGTGCCAGCAGCCGATTCGGGACTAGCGGGGGGGCCCCCTACAATGAGCAGTTCTTC. It codes for CASSRFGTSGGAPYNEQFF.

This clonotype was seen only a few times. The chain is built from TRBV7-3 and TRBJ2-6; D is possibly TRBD1 (5 bases). The CDR3 consists of 16 residues. Germline CDR1 reads SGHTA; CDR2 reads FQGTGA. V dropped 5 bases and J dropped 2 bases, with 13 bases sitting between them. The CDR3 protein is CASSPTDRTGANVLTF. CDR3 DNA: TGTGCCAGCAGCCCCACTGACAGAACTGGGGCCAACGTCCTGACTTTC.

The chain recombines TRBV29-1 with TRBJ1-4, with TRBD1 matching over 7 bases. Trimming removed 2 bases from V and 5 bases from J; junction bases left unmatched: 2. Germline V gene data show CDR1 as SQVTM and CDR2 as ANQGSEA. CDR3 size: 13 residues. The CDR3 DNA sequence: TGCAGCGTTGAAAGGGGGCTCAATGAAAAACTGTTTTTT. Amino acids: CSVERGLNEKLFF.

This rearrangement joins TRBV6-5 to TRBJ1-1; no firm D call. The CDR3 spans 16 residues. The V end was cut by 2 bases, the J end by 4 bases, with 17 bases between. Germline V gene sequence: CDR1 MNHEY, CDR2 SVGAGI. The CDR3 bases are TGTGCCAGCAGTTACGCGGGGAGGGCCCGCGGCACTGAAGCTTTCTTT. It codes for CASSYAGRARGTEAFF.

The table lists this clonotype with a few counts. The chain recombines TRBV7-8 with TRBJ1-6; no definite D call. The CDR3 spans 13 residues. Deletions cut 8 bases from V and 8 bases from J, with 13 bases between. Germline loops: CDR1 SGHVS, CDR2 FQNEAQ. CDR3 sequence reads: CASAVSRDSPLHF. The DNA of the CDR3 is TGTGCCAGCGCTGTCTCGCGGGATTCACCCCTCCACTTT.

This sequence joins TRBV29-1 and TRBJ2-2; D unresolved. Per germline, CDR1 SQVTM and CDR2 ANQGSEA. The V end lost 3 bases, the J end lost 1 base, and 6 bases lay between the germline ends. This CDR3 comprises 13 residues. In nucleotides, the CDR3 is TGCAGCGTTGAGTTCGGGAACACCGGGGAGCTGTTTTTT. This translates into CSVEFGNTGELFF.

This rearrangement joins TRBV18 to TRBJ1-1; TRBD1 agrees at 9 bases. V was clipped by 3 bases and J by 3 bases; unmatched bases: 2. CDR3 length: 14 residues. Germline CDR1 KGHSH, CDR2 LQKENI. CDR3 residues: CASSPDRGHTEAFF. CDR3 sequence (DNA): TGTGCCAGCTCACCGGACAGGGGCCACACTGAAGCTTTCTTT.